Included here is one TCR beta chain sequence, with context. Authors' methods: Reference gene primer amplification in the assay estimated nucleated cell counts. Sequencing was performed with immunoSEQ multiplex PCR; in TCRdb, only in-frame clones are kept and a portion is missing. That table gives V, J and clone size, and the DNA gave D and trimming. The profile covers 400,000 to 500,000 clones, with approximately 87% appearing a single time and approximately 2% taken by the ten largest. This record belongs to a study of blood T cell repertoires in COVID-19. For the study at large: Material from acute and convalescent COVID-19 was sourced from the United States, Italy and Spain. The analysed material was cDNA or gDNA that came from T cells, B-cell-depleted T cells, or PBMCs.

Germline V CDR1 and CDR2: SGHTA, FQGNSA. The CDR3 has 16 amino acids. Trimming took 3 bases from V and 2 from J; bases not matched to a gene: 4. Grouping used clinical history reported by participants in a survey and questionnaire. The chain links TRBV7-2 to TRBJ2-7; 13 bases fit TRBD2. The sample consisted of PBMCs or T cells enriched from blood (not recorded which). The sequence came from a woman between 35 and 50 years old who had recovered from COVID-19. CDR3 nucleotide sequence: TGTGCCAGCAGCTTGGGGACTAGCGGGACACCCTACGAGCAGTACTTC. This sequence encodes CASSLGTSGTPYEQYF.